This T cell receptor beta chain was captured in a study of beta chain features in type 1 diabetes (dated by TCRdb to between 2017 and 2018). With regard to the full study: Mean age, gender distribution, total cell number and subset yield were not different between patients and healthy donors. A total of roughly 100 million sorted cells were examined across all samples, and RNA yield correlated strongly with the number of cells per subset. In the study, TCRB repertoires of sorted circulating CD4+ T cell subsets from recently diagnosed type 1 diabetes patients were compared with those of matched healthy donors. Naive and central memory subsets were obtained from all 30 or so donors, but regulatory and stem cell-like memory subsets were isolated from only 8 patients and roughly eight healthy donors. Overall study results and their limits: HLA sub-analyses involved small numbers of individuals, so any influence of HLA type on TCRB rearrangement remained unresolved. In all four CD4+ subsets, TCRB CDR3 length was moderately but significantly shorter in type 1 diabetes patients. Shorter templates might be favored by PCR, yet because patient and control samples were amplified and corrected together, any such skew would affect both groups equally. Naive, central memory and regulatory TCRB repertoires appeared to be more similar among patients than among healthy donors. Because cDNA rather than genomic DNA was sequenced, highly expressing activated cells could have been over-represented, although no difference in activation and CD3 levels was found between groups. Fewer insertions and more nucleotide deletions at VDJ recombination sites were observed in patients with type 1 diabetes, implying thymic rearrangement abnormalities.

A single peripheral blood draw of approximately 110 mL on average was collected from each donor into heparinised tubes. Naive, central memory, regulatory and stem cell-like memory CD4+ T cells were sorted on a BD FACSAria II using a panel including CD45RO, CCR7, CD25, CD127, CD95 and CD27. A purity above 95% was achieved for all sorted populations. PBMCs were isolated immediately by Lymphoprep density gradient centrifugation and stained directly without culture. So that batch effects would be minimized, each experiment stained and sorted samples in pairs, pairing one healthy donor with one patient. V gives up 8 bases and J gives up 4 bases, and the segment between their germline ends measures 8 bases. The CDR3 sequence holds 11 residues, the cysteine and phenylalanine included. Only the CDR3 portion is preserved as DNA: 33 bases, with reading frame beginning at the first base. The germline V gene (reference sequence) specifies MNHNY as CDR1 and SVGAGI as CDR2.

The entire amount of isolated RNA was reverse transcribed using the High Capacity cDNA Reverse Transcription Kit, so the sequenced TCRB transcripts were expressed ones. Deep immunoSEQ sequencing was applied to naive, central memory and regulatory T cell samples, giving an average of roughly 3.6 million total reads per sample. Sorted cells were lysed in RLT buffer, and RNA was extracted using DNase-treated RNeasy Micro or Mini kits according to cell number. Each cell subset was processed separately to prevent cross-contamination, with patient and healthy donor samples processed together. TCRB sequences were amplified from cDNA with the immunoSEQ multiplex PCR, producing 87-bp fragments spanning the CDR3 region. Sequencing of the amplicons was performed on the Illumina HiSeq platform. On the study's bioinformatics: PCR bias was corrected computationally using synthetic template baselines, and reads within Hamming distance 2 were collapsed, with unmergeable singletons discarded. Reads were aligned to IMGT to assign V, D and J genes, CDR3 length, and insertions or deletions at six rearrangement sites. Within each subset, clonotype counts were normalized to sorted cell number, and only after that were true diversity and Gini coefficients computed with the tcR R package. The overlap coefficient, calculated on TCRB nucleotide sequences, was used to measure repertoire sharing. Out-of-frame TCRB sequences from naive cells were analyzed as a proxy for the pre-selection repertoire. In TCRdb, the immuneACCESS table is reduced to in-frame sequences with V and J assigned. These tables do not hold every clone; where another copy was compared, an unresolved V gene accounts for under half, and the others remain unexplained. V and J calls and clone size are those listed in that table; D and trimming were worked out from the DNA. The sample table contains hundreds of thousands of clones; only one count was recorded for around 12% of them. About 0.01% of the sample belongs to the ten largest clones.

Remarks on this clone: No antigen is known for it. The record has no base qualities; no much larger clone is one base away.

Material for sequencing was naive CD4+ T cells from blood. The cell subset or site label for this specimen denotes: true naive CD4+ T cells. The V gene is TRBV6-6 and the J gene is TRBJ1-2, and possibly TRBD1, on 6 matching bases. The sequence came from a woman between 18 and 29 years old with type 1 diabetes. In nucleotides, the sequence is TGTGCCAGCCAAGGGGGCTATGGCTACACCTTC. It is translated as CASQGGYGYTF.